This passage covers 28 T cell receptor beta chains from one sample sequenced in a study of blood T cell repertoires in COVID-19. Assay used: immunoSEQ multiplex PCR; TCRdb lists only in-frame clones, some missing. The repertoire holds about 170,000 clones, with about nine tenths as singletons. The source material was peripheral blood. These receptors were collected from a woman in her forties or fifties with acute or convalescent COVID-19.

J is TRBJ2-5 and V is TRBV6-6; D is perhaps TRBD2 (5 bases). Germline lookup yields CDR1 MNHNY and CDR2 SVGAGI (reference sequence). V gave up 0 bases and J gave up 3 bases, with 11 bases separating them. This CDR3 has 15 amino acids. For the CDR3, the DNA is TGTGCCAGCAGTTACTCGGGCTTCGGGAAAGAGACCCAGTACTTC. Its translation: CASSYSGFGKETQYF.

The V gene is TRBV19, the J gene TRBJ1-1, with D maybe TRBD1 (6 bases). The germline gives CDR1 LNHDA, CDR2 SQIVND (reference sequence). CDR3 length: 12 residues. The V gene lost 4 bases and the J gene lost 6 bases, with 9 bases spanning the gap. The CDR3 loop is CASSTGTPEAFF. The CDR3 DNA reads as TGTGCCAGTAGTACGGGGACACCTGAAGCTTTCTTT.

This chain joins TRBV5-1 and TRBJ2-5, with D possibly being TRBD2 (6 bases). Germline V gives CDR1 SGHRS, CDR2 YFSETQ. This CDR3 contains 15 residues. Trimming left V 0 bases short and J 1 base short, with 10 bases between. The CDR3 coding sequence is TGCGCCAGCAGCTTGGGACCGGGAGTCCAAGAGACCCAGTACTTC. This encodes CASSLGPGVQETQYF.

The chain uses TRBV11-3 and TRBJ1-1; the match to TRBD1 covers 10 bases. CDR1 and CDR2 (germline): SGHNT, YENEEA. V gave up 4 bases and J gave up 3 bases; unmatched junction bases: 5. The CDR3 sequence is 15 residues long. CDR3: CASSSGTGVDTEAFF. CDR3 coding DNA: TGTGCCAGCAGCTCCGGGACAGGGGTAGACACTGAAGCTTTCTTT. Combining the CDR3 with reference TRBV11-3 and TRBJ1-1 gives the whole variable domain EAGVVQSPRYKIIEKKQPVAFWCNPISGHNTLYWYLQNLGQGPELLIRYENEEAVDDSQLPKDRFSAERLKGVDSTLKIQPAELGDSAVYLCASSSGTGVDTEAFFGQGTRLTVV.

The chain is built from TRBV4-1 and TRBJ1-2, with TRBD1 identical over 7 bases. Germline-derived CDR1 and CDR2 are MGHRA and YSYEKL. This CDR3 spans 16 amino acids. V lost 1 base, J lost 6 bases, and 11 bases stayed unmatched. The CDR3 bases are TGCGCCAGCAGCCAAGTCGGACAGGTAGAAATAAATGGCTACACCTTC. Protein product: CASSQVGQVEINGYTF.

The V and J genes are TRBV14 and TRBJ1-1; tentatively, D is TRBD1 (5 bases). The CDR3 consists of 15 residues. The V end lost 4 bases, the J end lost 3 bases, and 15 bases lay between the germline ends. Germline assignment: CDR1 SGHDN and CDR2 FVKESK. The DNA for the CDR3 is TGTGCCAGCAGCCGCGTGGGGGGTCGGGACACTGAAGCTTTCTTT. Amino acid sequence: CASSRVGGRDTEAFF.

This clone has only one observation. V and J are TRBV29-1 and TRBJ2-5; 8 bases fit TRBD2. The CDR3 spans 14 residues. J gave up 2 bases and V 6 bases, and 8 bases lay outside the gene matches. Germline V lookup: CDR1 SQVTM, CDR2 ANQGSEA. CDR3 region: CSVDVTGGQETQYF. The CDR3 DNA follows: TGCAGCGTGGACGTGACGGGAGGGCAAGAGACCCAGTACTTC.

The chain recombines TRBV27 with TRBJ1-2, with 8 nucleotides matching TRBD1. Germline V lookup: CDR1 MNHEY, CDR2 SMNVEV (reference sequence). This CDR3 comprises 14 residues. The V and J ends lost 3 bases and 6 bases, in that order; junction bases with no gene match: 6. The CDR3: CASSFYRGADGYTF. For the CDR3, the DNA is TGTGCCAGCAGTTTCTACAGGGGGGCGGATGGCTACACCTTC.

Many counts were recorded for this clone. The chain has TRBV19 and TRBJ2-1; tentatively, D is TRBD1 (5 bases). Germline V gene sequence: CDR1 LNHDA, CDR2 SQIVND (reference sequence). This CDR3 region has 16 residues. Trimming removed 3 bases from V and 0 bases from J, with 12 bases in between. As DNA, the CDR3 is TGTGCCAGTAGTATTGACAGCCTAAGCTCCTACAATGAGCAGTTCTTC. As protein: CASSIDSLSSYNEQFF.

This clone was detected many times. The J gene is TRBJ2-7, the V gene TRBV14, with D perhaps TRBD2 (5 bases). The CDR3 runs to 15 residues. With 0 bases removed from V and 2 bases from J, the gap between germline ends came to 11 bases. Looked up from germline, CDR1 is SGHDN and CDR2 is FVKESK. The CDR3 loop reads CASSQESYGAYEQYF. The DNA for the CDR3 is TGTGCCAGCAGCCAAGAGTCCTACGGGGCCTACGAGCAGTACTTC.

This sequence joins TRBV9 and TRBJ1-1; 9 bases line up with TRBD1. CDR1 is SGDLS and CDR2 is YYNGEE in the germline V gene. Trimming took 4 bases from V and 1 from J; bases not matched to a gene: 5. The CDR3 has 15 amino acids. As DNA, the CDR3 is TGTGCCAGCAGCAAACAGGGGGCTCGGAACACTGAAGCTTTCTTT. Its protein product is CASSKQGARNTEAFF.

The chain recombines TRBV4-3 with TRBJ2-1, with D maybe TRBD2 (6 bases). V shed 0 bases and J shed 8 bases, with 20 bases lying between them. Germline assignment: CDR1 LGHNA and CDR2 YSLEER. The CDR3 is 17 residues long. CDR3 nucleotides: TGCGCCAGCAGCCAAGAGAGCCCGGGACTCGGTGCGGATGAGCAGTTCTTC. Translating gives CASSQESPGLGADEQFF.

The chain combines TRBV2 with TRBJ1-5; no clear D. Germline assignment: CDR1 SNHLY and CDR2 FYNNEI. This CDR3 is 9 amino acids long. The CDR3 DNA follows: TGTGCGGTAGGAGTGCCCCAGCATTTT. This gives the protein CAVGVPQHF.

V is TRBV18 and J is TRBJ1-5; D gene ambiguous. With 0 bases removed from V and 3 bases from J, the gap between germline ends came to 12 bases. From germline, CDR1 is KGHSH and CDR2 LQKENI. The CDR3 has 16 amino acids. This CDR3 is CASSPPGVENNQPQHF. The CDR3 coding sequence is TGTGCCAGCTCACCACCCGGGGTTGAGAACAATCAGCCCCAGCATTTT.

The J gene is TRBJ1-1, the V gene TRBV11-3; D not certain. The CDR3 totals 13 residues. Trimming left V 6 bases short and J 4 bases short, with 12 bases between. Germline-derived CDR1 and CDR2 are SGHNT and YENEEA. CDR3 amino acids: CASRLMGVTEAFF. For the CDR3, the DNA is TGTGCCAGCAGGCTAATGGGAGTCACTGAAGCTTTCTTT. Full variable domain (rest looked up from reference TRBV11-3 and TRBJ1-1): EAGVVQSPRYKIIEKKQPVAFWCNPISGHNTLYWYLQNLGQGPELLIRYENEEAVDDSQLPKDRFSAERLKGVDSTLKIQPAELGDSAVYLCASRLMGVTEAFFGQGTRLTVV.

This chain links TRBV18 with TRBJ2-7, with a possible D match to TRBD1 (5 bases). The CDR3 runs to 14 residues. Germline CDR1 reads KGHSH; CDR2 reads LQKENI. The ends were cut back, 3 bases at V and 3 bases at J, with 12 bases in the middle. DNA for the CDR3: TGTGCCAGCTCACCGGACATCGTGAACTACGAGCAGTACTTC. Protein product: CASSPDIVNYEQYF.

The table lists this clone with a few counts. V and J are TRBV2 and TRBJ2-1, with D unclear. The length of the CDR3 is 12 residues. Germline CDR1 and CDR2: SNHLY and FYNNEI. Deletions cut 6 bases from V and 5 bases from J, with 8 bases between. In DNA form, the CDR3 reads TGTGCCAGCAGACCCAGTAACAATGAGCAGTTCTTC. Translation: CASRPSNNEQFF.

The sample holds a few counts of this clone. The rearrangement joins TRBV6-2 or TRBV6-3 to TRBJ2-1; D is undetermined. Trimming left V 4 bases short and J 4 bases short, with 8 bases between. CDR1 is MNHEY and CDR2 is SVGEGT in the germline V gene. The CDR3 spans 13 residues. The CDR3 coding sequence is TGTGCCAGCAGTTCTCTCAGGTACAATGAGCAGTTCTTC. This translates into CASSSLRYNEQFF.

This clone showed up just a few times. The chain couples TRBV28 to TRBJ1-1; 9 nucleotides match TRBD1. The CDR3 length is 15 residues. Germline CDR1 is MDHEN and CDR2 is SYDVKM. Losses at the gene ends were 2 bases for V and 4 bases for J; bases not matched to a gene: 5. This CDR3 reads CASSLRTGDRTEAFF. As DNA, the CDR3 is TGTGCCAGCAGTTTACGGACAGGGGATCGCACTGAAGCTTTCTTT.

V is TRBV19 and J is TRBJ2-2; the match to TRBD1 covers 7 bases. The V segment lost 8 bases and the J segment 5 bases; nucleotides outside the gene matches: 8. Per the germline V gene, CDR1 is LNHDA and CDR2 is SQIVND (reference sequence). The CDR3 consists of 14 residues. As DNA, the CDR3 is TGTGCCAGTTCCGGGACAGTGCGGACCGGGGAGCTGTTTTTT. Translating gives CASSGTVRTGELFF.

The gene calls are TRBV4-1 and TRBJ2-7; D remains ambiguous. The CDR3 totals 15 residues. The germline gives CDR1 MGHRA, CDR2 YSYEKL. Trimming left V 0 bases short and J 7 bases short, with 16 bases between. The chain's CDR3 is CASSQERLLVSEQYF. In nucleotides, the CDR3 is TGCGCCAGCAGCCAAGAGAGACTCCTCGTATCGGAGCAGTACTTC.

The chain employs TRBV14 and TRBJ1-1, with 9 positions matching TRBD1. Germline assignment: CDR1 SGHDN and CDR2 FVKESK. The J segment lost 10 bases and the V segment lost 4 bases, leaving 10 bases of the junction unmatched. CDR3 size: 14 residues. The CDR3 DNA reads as TGTGCCAGCAGCCCCTTCCGGGACAGGGATATAGCTTTCTTT. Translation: CASSPFRDRDIAFF.

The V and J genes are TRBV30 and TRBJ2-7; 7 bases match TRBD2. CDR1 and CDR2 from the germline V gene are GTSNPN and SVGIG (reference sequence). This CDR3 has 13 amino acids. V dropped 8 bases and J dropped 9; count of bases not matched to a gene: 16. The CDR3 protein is CAGGGLGILRQYF. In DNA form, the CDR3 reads TGTGCCGGCGGAGGACTAGGGATACTTAGGCAGTACTTC. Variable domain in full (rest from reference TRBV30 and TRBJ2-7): SQTIHQWPATLVQPVGSPLSLECTVEGTSNPNLYWYRQAAGRGLQLLFYSVGIGQISSEVPQNLSASRPQDRQFILSSKKLLLSDSGFYLCAGGGLGILRQYFGPGTRLTVT.

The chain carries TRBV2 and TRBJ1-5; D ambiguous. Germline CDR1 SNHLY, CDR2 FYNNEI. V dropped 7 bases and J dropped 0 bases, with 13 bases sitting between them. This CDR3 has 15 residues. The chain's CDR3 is CASTPEEASNQPQHF. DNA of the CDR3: TGTGCCAGCACCCCCGAGGAGGCTAGCAATCAGCCCCAGCATTTT.

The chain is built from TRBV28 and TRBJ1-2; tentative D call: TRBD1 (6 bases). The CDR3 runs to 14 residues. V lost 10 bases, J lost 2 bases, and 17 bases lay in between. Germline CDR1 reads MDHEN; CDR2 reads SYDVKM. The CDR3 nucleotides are TGTGCCATCCAGGGGCAGGGGCTCAACTATGGCTACACCTTC. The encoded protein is CAIQGQGLNYGYTF.

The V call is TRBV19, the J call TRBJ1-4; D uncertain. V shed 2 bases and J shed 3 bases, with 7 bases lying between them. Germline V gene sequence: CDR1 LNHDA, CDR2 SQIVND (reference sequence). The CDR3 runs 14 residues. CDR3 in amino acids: CASSIQIANEKLFF. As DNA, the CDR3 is TGTGCCAGTAGTATACAAATTGCTAATGAAAAACTGTTTTTT. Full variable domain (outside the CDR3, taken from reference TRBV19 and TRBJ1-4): DGGITQSPKYLFRKEGQNVTLSCEQNLNHDAMYWYRQDPGQGLRLIYYSQIVNDFQKGDIAEGYSVSREKKESFPLTVTSAQKNPTAFYLCASSIQIANEKLFFGSGTQLSVL.

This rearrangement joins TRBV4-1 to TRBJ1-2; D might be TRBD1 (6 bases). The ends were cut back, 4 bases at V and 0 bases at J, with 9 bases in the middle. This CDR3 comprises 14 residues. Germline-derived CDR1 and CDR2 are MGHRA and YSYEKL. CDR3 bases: TGCGCCAGCAGCCCCGGACAGACTAACTATGGCTACACCTTC. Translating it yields CASSPGQTNYGYTF.

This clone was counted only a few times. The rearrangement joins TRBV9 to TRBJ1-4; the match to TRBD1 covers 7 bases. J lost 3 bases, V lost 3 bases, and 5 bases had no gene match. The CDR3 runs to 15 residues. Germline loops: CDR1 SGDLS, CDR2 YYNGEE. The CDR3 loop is CASSATGDSNEKLFF. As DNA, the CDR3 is TGTGCCAGCAGCGCCACAGGGGATTCTAATGAAAAACTGTTTTTT. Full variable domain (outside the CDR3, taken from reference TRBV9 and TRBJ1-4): DSGVTQTPKHLITATGQRVTLRCSPRSGDLSVYWYQQSLDQGLQFLIQYYNGEERAKGNILERFSAQQFPDLHSELNLSSLELGDSALYFCASSATGDSNEKLFFGSGTQLSVL.